This TCR beta chain is drawn from a study of blood T cell repertoires in COVID-19. Study summary: Nucleic acid was either cDNA or gDNA, and it came from T cells, B-cell-depleted T cells, or PBMCs.

This CDR3 region has 19 residues. The ends were cut back, 0 bases at V and 5 bases at J, with 20 bases in the middle. Germline lookup yields CDR1 SGHVS and CDR2 FQNEAQ. TCRdb's copy holds only in-frame clones and misses some; the assay was immunoSEQ multiplex PCR. The sample carries about 160,000 clones, approximately 88% recorded once. Membership in each cohort depended on participant-reported clinical history. Symptom resolution, clearance, or two negative PCRs marked the recovered donors of Cohort 3. The sequenced material came from PBMCs or T cells enriched from blood (not recorded which). This chain joins TRBV7-8 and TRBJ1-6, with D possibly being TRBD1 (5 bases). This TCR was recovered from a woman in her forties or fifties who had recovered from COVID-19. CDR3 in amino acids: CASSLADRLGSGDNSPLHF. In nucleotides, the CDR3 is TGTGCCAGCAGCTTAGCGGACCGACTGGGATCGGGGGATAATTCACCCCTCCACTTT.